The clone carrying this TCR beta chain was seen once. Sorting isolated naive CD4 T cells lacking CD45RO and expressing CD62L. CDR1 and CDR2 (germline): SGHRS, YFSETQ. This CDR3 region has 15 residues. V was clipped by 0 bases and J by 0 bases, with 9 bases between them. Produced via immunoSEQ multiplex PCR; TCRdb's table is partial and in-frame only. This sample has 55,000 to 65,000 clones, with around 94% found just once. The sample originates from a study of human versus mouse CDR3 diversity and MHC coevolution. The clonotype originates from a person between 55 and 70 years old in good health. The sequencing input was naive CD4+ T cells from blood. Subset denoted: CD45RO-negative CD62L-positive naive CD4 T cells. The J gene is TRBJ1-1, the V gene TRBV5-1; D not resolved. The CDR3 sequence: CASSLETEMNTEAFF. As DNA, the CDR3 is TGCGCCAGCAGCTTGGAAACAGAGATGAACACTGAAGCTTTCTTT.